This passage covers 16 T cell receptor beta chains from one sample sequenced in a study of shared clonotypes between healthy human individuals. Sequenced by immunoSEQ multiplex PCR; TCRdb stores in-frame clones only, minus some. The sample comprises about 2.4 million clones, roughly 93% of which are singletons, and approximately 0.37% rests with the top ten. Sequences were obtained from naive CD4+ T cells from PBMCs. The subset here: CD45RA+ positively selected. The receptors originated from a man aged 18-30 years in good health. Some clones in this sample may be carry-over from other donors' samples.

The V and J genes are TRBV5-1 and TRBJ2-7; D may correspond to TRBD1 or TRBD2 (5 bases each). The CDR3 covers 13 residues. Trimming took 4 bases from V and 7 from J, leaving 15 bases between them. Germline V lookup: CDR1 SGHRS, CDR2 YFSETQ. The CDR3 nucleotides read TGCGCCAGCAGCCCAGGGACGAGAGGGGAGCAGTACTTC. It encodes CASSPGTRGEQYF.

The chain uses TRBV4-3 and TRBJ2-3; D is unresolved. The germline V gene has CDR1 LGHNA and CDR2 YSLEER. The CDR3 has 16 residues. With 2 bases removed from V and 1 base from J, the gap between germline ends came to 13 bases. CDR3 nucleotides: TGCGCCAGCAGCCAACAACTGGTTTCAGGCACAGATACGCAGTATTTT. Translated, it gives CASSQQLVSGTDTQYF.

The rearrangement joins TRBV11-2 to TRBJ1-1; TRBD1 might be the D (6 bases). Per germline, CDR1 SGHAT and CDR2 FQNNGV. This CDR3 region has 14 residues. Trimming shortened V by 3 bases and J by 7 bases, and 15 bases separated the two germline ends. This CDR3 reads CASSFTGQIGEAFF. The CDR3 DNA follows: TGTGCCAGCAGCTTCACGGGACAAATAGGTGAAGCTTTCTTT.

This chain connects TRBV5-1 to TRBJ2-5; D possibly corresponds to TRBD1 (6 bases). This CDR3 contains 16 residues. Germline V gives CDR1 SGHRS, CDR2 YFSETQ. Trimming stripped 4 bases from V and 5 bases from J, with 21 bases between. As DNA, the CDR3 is TGCGCCAGCAGCATCCCGACAGGTTTGGAAGCGGAGACCCAGTACTTC. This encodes CASSIPTGLEAETQYF.

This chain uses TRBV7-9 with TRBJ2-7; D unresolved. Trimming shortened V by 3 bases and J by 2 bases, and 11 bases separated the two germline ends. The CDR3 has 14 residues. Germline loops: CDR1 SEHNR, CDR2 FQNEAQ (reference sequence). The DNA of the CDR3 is TGTGCCAGCAGCTTTATCCGCCAGCCCTACGAGCAGTACTTC. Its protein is CASSFIRQPYEQYF. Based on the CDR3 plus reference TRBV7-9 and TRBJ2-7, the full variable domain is DTGVSQNPRHKITKRGQNVTFRCDPISEHNRLYWYRQTLGQGPEFLTYFQNEAQLEKSRLLSDRFSAERPKGSFSTLEIQRTEQGDSAMYLCASSFIRQPYEQYFGPGTRLTVT.

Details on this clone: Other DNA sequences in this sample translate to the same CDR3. The CDR3 sequence is CASSLRGPDTQYF. In DNA form, the CDR3 reads TGTGCCAGCAGTTTGAGAGGGCCAGATACGCAGTATTTT. The chain links TRBV28 to TRBJ2-3; TRBD2 might be the D (5 bases). Germline loops: CDR1 MDHEN, CDR2 SYDVKM. Trimming stripped 3 bases from V and 4 bases from J, with 8 bases between. There are 13 residues in the CDR3. The full variable domain, in which reference TRBV28 and TRBJ2-3 provide the parts outside the CDR3, is DVKVTQSSRYLVKRTGEKVFLECVQDMDHENMFWYRQDPGLGLRLIYFSYDVKMKEKGDIPEGYSVSREKKERFSLILESASTNQTSMYLCASSLRGPDTQYFGPGTRLTVL.

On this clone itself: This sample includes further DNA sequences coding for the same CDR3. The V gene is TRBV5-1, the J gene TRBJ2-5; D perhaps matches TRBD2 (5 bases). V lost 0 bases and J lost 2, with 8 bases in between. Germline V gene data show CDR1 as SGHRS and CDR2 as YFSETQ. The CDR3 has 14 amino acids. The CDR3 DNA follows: TGCGCCAGCAGCTTGGGGACTTCACAAGAGACCCAGTACTTC. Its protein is CASSLGTSQETQYF.

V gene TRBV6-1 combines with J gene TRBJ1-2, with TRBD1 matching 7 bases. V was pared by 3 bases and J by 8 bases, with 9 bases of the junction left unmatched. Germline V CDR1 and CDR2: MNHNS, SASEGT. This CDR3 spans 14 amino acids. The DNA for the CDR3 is TGTGCCAGCAGTGATGACCAGGGGGTTCGGGGCTACACCTTC. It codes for CASSDDQGVRGYTF.

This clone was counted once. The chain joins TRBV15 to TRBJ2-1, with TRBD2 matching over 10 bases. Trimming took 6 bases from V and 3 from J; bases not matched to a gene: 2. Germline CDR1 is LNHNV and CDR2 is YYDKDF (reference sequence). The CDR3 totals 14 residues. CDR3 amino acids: CATRTSGYYNEQFF. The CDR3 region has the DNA TGTGCCACCAGGACTAGCGGGTACTACAATGAGCAGTTCTTC. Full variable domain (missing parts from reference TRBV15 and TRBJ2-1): DAMVIQNPRYQVTQFGKPVTLSCSQTLNHNVMYWYQQKSSQAPKLLFHYYDKDFNNEADTPDNFQSRRPNTSFCFLDIRSPGLGDTAMYLCATRTSGYYNEQFFGPGTRLTVL.

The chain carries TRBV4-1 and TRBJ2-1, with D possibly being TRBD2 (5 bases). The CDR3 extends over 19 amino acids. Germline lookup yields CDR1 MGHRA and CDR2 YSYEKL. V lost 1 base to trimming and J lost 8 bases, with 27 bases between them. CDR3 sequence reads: CASSQVAGDGVRVEDEQFF. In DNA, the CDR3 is TGCGCCAGCAGCCAAGTTGCGGGCGACGGAGTTCGGGTTGAGGATGAGCAGTTCTTC.

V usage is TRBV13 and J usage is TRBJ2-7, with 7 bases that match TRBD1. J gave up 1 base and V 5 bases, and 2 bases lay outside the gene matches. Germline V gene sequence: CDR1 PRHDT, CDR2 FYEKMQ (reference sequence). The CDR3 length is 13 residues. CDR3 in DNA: TGTGCCAGCAGCCCCAGGGGGTCCTACGAGCAGTACTTC. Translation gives CASSPRGSYEQYF.

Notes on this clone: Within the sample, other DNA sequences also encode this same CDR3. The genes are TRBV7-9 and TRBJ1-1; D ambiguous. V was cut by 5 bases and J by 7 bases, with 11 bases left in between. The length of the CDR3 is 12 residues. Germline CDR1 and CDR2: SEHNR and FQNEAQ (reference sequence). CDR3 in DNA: TGTGCCAGCAGCCCCCCTTGGGGTGAAGCTTTCTTT. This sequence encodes CASSPPWGEAFF.

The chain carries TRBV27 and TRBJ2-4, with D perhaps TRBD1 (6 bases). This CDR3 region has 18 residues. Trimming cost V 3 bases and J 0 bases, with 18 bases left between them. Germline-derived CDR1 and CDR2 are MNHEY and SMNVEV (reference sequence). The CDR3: CASSLYPGQLLAKNIQYF. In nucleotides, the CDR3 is TGTGCCAGCAGTTTGTATCCTGGACAGCTACTAGCCAAAAACATTCAGTACTTC.

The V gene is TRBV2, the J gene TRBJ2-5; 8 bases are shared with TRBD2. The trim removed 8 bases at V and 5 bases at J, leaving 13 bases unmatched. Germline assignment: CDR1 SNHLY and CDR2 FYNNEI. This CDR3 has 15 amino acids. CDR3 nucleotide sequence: TGTGCCAGCGACTTTAGCGGGACCACTGGGGAGACCCAGTACTTC. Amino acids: CASDFSGTTGETQYF.

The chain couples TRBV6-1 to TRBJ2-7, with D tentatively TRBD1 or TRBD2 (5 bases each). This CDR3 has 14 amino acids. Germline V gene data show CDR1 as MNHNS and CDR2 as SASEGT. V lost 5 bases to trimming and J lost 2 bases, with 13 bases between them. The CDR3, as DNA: TGTGCCAGCAGTTCTAGACCGGGGCCCTACGAGCAGTACTTC. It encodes CASSSRPGPYEQYF.

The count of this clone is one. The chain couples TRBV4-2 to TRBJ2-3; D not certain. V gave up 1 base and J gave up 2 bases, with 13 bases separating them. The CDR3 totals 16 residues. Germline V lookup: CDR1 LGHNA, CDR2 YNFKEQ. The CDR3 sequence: CASSQAPGGITDTQYF. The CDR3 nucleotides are TGTGCCAGCAGCCAAGCGCCAGGCGGCATCACAGATACGCAGTATTTT.